The 14 T cell receptor beta chains below all came from one sample that was sequenced in a study of cytomegalovirus exposure and HLA in healthy donors. PCR primers comprised 60 Vbeta and 13 Jbeta primers. Sequencing was performed with immunoSEQ multiplex PCR; in TCRdb, only in-frame clones are kept and a portion is missing. The sample shows some 150,000 clones, 70% to 90% of them seen only once. Sequencing used PBMCs. Receptors originate from a woman aged 30 to 39 in good health and CMV-seropositive.

The chain employs TRBV9 and TRBJ2-5; 10 nucleotides agree with TRBD2. This CDR3 is built from 14 residues. Germline V gives CDR1 SGDLS, CDR2 YYNGEE. Germline trimming cut 2 bases from V and 5 bases from J; bases unmatched to any gene: 3. The CDR3 bases are TGTGCCAGCAGCGTGTTTAGCGGGGGGGAGACCCAGTACTTC. It specifies CASSVFSGGETQYF.

This rearrangement joins TRBV2 to TRBJ2-5; no clear D. The V end was cut by 6 bases, the J end by 7 bases, with 30 bases between. The germline V gene has CDR1 SNHLY and CDR2 FYNNEI. The CDR3 consists of 18 residues. The CDR3 nucleotides are TGTGCCAGCAGGACACTCCCAGTGACCCAAGCCTTCCACGGGACCCAGTACTTC. Protein product: CASRTLPVTQAFHGTQYF.

The chain is built from TRBV5-4 and TRBJ2-2, with 9 bases matching TRBD2. The V gene's germline CDR1 is SGHNT and CDR2 YYREEE (reference sequence). The ends lost 0 bases at V and 9 bases at J; junction bases unmatched: 6. The CDR3 length is 15 residues. The CDR3 loop is CASSLASGGFRELFF. The DNA for the CDR3 is TGTGCCAGCAGCTTGGCGAGCGGGGGGTTCCGGGAGCTGTTTTTT.

In regard to this clone: Additional DNA sequences in this sample encode the identical CDR3. CDR3 DNA sequence: TGTGCCAGCAGTTATAGGACAGGGGCGGGAGGAAACACCATATATTTT. Amino acids: CASSYRTGAGGNTIYF. J is TRBJ1-3 and V is TRBV6-5; 9 bases fit TRBD1. V was pared by 3 bases and J by 4 bases, with 7 bases of the junction left unmatched. Germline V CDR1 and CDR2: MNHEY, SVGAGI. The length of the CDR3 is 16 residues.

The V and J genes are TRBV7-3 and TRBJ2-2; 9 bases align to TRBD2. This CDR3 has 16 residues. CDR1 is SGHTA and CDR2 is FQGTGA in the germline V gene. V shed 1 base, J shed 3 bases, and the junction held 3 bases outside the gene matches. CDR3 region: CASSLRVAGDTGELFF. CDR3 in DNA: TGTGCCAGCAGCTTAAGGGTAGCGGGGGACACCGGGGAGCTGTTTTTT. Combining the CDR3 with reference TRBV7-3 and TRBJ2-2 gives the whole variable domain GAGVSQTPSNKVTEKGKYVELRCDPISGHTALYWYRQSLGQGPEFLIYFQGTGAADDSGLPNDRFFAVRPEGSVSTLKIQRTERGDSAVYLCASSLRVAGDTGELFFGEGSRLTVL.

The chain couples TRBV13 to TRBJ1-1; D gene unclear. Trimming shortened V by 5 bases and J by 0 bases, and 4 bases separated the two germline ends. CDR1 PRHDT and CDR2 FYEKMQ come from the germline V gene (reference sequence). The CDR3 sequence is 12 residues long. CDR3 sequence: CASSEMNTEAFF. In nucleotides, the CDR3 is TGTGCCAGCAGCGAGATGAACACTGAAGCTTTCTTT.

The V gene is TRBV5-6, the J gene TRBJ1-1; 7 nucleotides match TRBD1. This CDR3 has 14 amino acids. V trimming: 0 bases; J trimming: 7 bases; junction bases outside the gene matches: 6. Germline V lookup: CDR1 SGHDT, CDR2 YYEEEE. The CDR3 region is CASSLDRGRGEAFF. CDR3 bases: TGTGCCAGCAGCTTGGACAGGGGAAGGGGTGAAGCTTTCTTT.

This clone was counted between two and nine times. This sequence joins TRBV7-2 and TRBJ2-7; 7 bases match TRBD1. Germline V gene sequence: CDR1 SGHTA, CDR2 FQGNSA. V lost 5 bases, J lost 1 base, and 8 bases stayed unmatched. CDR3 size: 15 residues. The CDR3 nucleotides are TGTGCCAGCAGCGCAGCCGGGACAGCTTCCTACGAGCAGTACTTC. This gives the protein CASSAAGTASYEQYF.

The genes are TRBV9 and TRBJ2-3; 7 bases map to TRBD2. Germline CDR1 reads SGDLS; CDR2 reads YYNGEE. This CDR3 has 17 amino acids. With 1 base clipped from V and 2 bases from J, the junction kept 10 bases outside the gene matches. CDR3 sequence reads: CASSVLSRGETTDTQYF. For the CDR3, the DNA is TGTGCCAGCAGCGTATTAAGTCGGGGGGAGACCACAGATACGCAGTATTTT. The full variable domain, with the rest looked up from reference TRBV9 and TRBJ2-3, is DSGVTQTPKHLITATGQRVTLRCSPRSGDLSVYWYQQSLDQGLQFLIQYYNGEERAKGNILERFSAQQFPDLHSELNLSSLELGDSALYFCASSVLSRGETTDTQYFGPGTRLTVL.

The chain joins TRBV28 to TRBJ2-7; tentative D call: TRBD1 (5 bases). The CDR3 totals 14 residues. Trimming stripped 3 bases from V and 4 bases from J, with 13 bases between. Germline V CDR1 and CDR2: MDHEN, SYDVKM. The CDR3 DNA sequence: TGTGCCAGCAGTTTGACGGCAGGGCGATACGAGCAGTACTTC. Translated: CASSLTAGRYEQYF.

The V and J genes are TRBV18 and TRBJ1-3; D is perhaps TRBD1 (5 bases). The CDR3 loop spans 14 amino acids. Germline assignment: CDR1 KGHSH and CDR2 LQKENI. V lost 2 bases to trimming and J lost 4 bases, with 9 bases between them. The CDR3 nucleotides are TGTGCCAGCTCACCATCCGGGGGAGGAAACACCATATATTTT. It codes for CASSPSGGGNTIYF.

The chain is built from TRBV9 and TRBJ2-3; D is unclear. This CDR3 is 15 amino acids long. The germline CDR1 and CDR2 sequences are SGDLS and YYNGEE. Trimming stripped 4 bases from V and 2 bases from J, with 14 bases between. The CDR3 loop is CASSLGPPSTDTQYF. CDR3 in DNA: TGTGCCAGCAGCTTGGGCCCCCCATCCACAGATACGCAGTATTTT.

The J gene is TRBJ1-5, the V gene TRBV30; weak D call: TRBD1 (6 bases). Trimming removed 2 bases from V and 8 bases from J, with 16 bases in between. Germline assignment: CDR1 GTSNPN and CDR2 SVGIG (reference sequence). This CDR3 comprises 14 residues. The CDR3: CAWSRGGWREPQHF. The CDR3 coding sequence is TGTGCCTGGAGTAGGGGGGGGTGGAGGGAGCCCCAGCATTTT.

This chain connects TRBV28 to TRBJ2-5, with a possible D match to TRBD2 (6 bases). Per the germline V gene, CDR1 is MDHEN and CDR2 is SYDVKM. The CDR3 covers 17 residues. V dropped 1 base and J dropped 1 base, with 16 bases sitting between them. This chain's CDR3 is CASSLSASGQPQETQYF. Here the CDR3 DNA reads TGTGCCAGCAGTTTATCGGCCAGCGGGCAGCCCCAAGAGACCCAGTACTTC.